One sample yielded the 20 T cell receptor beta chains listed below, sequenced in a study of blood T cell repertoires in COVID-19 (TCRdb year 2020). Libraries were constructed by the immunoSEQ multiplex PCR assay. This immuneACCESS table, as held by TCRdb, lists in-frame sequences with V and J called but not all clones. Of the missing ones, under half trace to an unresolved V gene in checked studies; the others have no known cause. The sample has over 200,000 clones on record, approximately 89% of them singletons. Over 3.5% of the sample goes to the ten largest clones. The sequenced sample was PBMCs or T cells enriched from blood (not recorded which). The receptors come from a woman aged 25 to 39 who had been exposed to COVID-19.

The chain uses TRBV9 and TRBJ1-4; 8 bases line up with TRBD1. Per the germline V gene, CDR1 is SGDLS and CDR2 is YYNGEE. V shed 2 bases and J 10 bases; nucleotides not matched to a gene: 10. The CDR3 contains 15 residues. The CDR3 is CASSVSPGGPGKLFF. DNA of the CDR3: TGTGCCAGCAGCGTCAGCCCAGGGGGCCCTGGAAAACTGTTTTTT. The variable domain in full, with the rest retrieved from reference TRBV9 and TRBJ1-4, is DSGVTQTPKHLITATGQRVTLRCSPRSGDLSVYWYQQSLDQGLQFLIQYYNGEERAKGNILERFSAQQFPDLHSELNLSSLELGDSALYFCASSVSPGGPGKLFFGSGTQLSVL.

J is TRBJ1-1 and V is TRBV5-1; D possibly corresponds to TRBD1 (5 bases). The germline V gene has CDR1 SGHRS and CDR2 YFSETQ. V shed 1 base and J shed 5 bases, with 12 bases lying between them. The CDR3 spans 14 residues. For the CDR3, the DNA is TGCGCCAGCAGCTTGCTGGGGCGTGGAACTGAAGCTTTCTTT. It yields the protein CASSLLGRGTEAFF.

The chain joins TRBV5-1 to TRBJ1-1, with TRBD1 matching 10 bases. V lost 4 bases and J lost 6; bases outside the gene matches: 6. Germline V gene sequence: CDR1 SGHRS, CDR2 YFSETQ. CDR3 length equals 14 residues. CDR3 bases: TGCGCCAGCAGCGCAGGGACAGGGGTCCCTGAAGCTTTCTTT. It yields the protein CASSAGTGVPEAFF.

This clone was detected once. V gene TRBV29-1 combines with J gene TRBJ2-1; D might be TRBD2 (6 bases). V was pared by 7 bases and J by 5 bases, with 12 bases between. The CDR3 is 12 residues long. Germline CDR1 reads SQVTM; CDR2 reads ANQGSEA. The CDR3 region is CSAGRTNNEQFF. The CDR3 DNA sequence: TGCAGCGCTGGAAGGACTAACAATGAGCAGTTCTTC.

CDR3 in DNA: TGTGCCAGCAGCTTAGGTCCAGGGAACACCGGGGAGCTGTTTTTT. Its translation is CASSLGPGNTGELFF. This chain connects TRBV7-6 to TRBJ2-2; D is undetermined. Germline assignment: CDR1 SGHVS and CDR2 FNYEAQ. Deletions cut 1 base from V and 1 base from J, with 7 bases between. This CDR3 comprises 15 residues.

The V call is TRBV5-6, the J call TRBJ2-3, with a tentative D call TRBD1 (5 bases). The CDR3 covers 14 residues. Germline CDR1 and CDR2: SGHDT and YYEEEE. Trimming pared 4 bases from V and 2 bases from J, leaving 11 bases between. CDR3 bases: TGTGCCAGCAGCCCCTTACAGGCCACAGATACGCAGTATTTT. It specifies CASSPLQATDTQYF.

This clone is medium-sized within its sample. This chain connects TRBV25-1 to TRBJ2-2; 9 nucleotides align to TRBD2. J gave up 4 bases and V 3 bases, and 0 bases lay outside the gene matches. Per the germline V gene, CDR1 is MGHDK and CDR2 is SYGVNS. CDR3 length: 14 residues. CDR3 residues: CASSEGLATGELFF. The CDR3 nucleotides are TGTGCCAGCAGTGAGGGACTAGCCACCGGGGAGCTGTTTTTT.

The V gene is TRBV28, the J gene TRBJ1-5; no definite D call. There are 16 residues in the CDR3. CDR1 and CDR2 from the germline V gene are MDHEN and SYDVKM. V was pared by 7 bases and J by 2 bases, with 18 bases between. The CDR3 DNA sequence: TGTGCCAGCAAGTTGAGGAGGGTGGTGGGCAATCAGCCCCAGCATTTT. It encodes CASKLRRVVGNQPQHF.

The chain links TRBV7-9 to TRBJ2-7, with 8 bases lining up with TRBD1. J was trimmed by 2 bases and V by 5 bases; bases with no gene match: 11. CDR1 and CDR2 from the germline V gene are SEHNR and FQNEAQ (reference sequence). CDR3 size: 16 residues. This chain's CDR3 is CASSLTQGAQTYEQYF. The CDR3 DNA reads as TGTGCCAGCAGCCTAACGCAGGGGGCCCAGACCTACGAGCAGTACTTC.

The V and J genes are TRBV5-1 and TRBJ1-1, with TRBD1 identical over 9 bases. The CDR3 covers 18 residues. Germline V CDR1 and CDR2: SGHRS, YFSETQ. Unmatched junction bases numbered 11, after V lost 1 base and J lost 1 base. As DNA, the CDR3 is TGCGCCAGCAGCTTGCAAGGGACAGGGATTCGTGGGAACACTGAAGCTTTCTTT. Amino acid sequence: CASSLQGTGIRGNTEAFF.

V is TRBV4-2 and J is TRBJ2-5; a weak D match, TRBD2 (7 bases). CDR3 length: 15 residues. Germline V gene data show CDR1 as LGHNA and CDR2 as YNFKEQ. V lost 0 bases, J lost 4 bases, and 12 bases lay in between. CDR3 region: CASSQEGGGAETQYF. CDR3 sequence (DNA): TGTGCCAGCAGCCAAGAGGGAGGGGGGGCAGAGACCCAGTACTTC.

The chain has TRBV7-2 and TRBJ2-5, with 7 bases aligning to TRBD2. Unmatched junction bases numbered 5, after V lost 1 base and J lost 9 bases. There are 13 residues in the CDR3. Germline V lookup: CDR1 SGHTA, CDR2 FQGNSA. CDR3 in amino acids: CASSLEYRGAQYF. DNA of the CDR3: TGTGCCAGCAGCTTAGAGTATCGGGGGGCCCAGTACTTC.

V usage is TRBV4-1 and J usage is TRBJ2-1; D remains ambiguous. The CDR3 contains 15 residues. V was shortened by 1 base and J by 2 bases, with 9 bases between the two germline ends. Germline assignment: CDR1 MGHRA and CDR2 YSYEKL. This chain's CDR3 is CASSQAERTYNEQFF. The DNA of the CDR3 is TGCGCCAGCAGCCAAGCCGAGAGGACCTACAATGAGCAGTTCTTC.

V is TRBV3-1 (or the pseudogene TRBV3-2) and J is TRBJ1-1; D is ambiguous. V dropped 1 base and J dropped 1 base, with 4 bases sitting between them. The V gene's germline CDR1 is LGHDT and CDR2 YNNKEL (reference sequence). The CDR3 extends over 13 amino acids. The CDR3 reads CASSQVKNTEAFF. CDR3 in DNA: TGTGCCAGCAGCCAAGTAAAGAACACTGAAGCTTTCTTT.

This clone occurred once. No DNA is shown, since the ends of the CDR3 on it are uncertain; the CDR3 is the one TCRdb lists. J is TRBJ2-5 and V is TRBV5-5; the table's D call TRBD2 went unverified against the DNA. Germline CDR1 SGHKS, CDR2 YYEKEE (reference sequence). The CDR3 adds up to 13 amino acids, both ends counted. CDR3 amino acids: CASSLSVQETQYF.

The V gene is TRBV27, the J gene TRBJ1-2; D perhaps matches TRBD1 (5 bases). The CDR3 spans 14 residues. Germline V gene data show CDR1 as MNHEY and CDR2 as SMNVEV (reference sequence). V dropped 4 bases and J dropped 0 bases, with 9 bases sitting between them. The CDR3 sequence is CASSSGNANYGYTF. The CDR3 DNA is TGTGCCAGCAGTTCAGGGAACGCTAACTATGGCTACACCTTC.

The V and J genes are TRBV30 and TRBJ1-2, with D possibly matching TRBD1 (5 bases). The CDR3 covers 16 residues. The germline gives CDR1 GTSNPN, CDR2 SVGIG (reference sequence). V was cut by 0 bases and J by 3 bases, with 17 bases left in between. The CDR3 protein is CAWSVWVDRGYYGYTF. The CDR3, as DNA: TGTGCCTGGAGTGTATGGGTCGATCGGGGGTACTATGGCTACACCTTC.

The chain employs TRBV6-5 and TRBJ2-1, with 8 nucleotides matching TRBD2. This CDR3 contains 14 residues. The ends lost 6 bases at V and 7 bases at J; junction bases unmatched: 8. Germline CDR1 MNHEY, CDR2 SVGAGI. The CDR3 nucleotides are TGTGCCAGCAGCCCCCGACTAGCGAGGAATGAGCAGTTCTTC. This translates into CASSPRLARNEQFF.

This chain links TRBV7-2 with TRBJ1-5; D is unresolved. V dropped 1 base and J dropped 3 bases, with 10 bases sitting between them. Germline V gene data show CDR1 as SGHTA and CDR2 as FQGNSA. The CDR3 covers 15 residues. The CDR3 DNA reads as TGTGCCAGCAGCTTAGGAGGAGGGCCCAATCAGCCCCAGCATTTT. This gives the protein CASSLGGGPNQPQHF.

The chain joins TRBV16 to TRBJ2-3; TRBD2 is a possible D gene (6 bases). The CDR3 length is 14 residues. The germline V and J ends were trimmed by 3 bases and 1 base, with 8 bases remaining between them. Germline CDR1 and CDR2: KGHSY and FQNENV. The CDR3 spells CASSHASGTDTQYF. The CDR3 DNA is TGTGCCAGCAGCCATGCTAGCGGCACAGATACGCAGTATTTT.